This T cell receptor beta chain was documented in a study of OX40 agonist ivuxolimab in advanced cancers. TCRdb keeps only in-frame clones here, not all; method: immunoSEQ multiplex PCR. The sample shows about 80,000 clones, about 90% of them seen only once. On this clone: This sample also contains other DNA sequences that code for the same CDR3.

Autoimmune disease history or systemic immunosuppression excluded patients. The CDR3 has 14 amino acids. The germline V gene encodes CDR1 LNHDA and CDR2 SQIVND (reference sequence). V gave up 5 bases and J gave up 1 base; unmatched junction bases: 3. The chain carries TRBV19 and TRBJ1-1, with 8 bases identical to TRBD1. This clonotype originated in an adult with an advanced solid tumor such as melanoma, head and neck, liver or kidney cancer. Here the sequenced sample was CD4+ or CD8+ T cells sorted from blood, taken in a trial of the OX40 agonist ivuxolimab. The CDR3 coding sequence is TGTGCCAGTAGTGTAGGACAGGGGAACACTGAAGCTTTCTTT. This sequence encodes CASSVGQGNTEAFF.